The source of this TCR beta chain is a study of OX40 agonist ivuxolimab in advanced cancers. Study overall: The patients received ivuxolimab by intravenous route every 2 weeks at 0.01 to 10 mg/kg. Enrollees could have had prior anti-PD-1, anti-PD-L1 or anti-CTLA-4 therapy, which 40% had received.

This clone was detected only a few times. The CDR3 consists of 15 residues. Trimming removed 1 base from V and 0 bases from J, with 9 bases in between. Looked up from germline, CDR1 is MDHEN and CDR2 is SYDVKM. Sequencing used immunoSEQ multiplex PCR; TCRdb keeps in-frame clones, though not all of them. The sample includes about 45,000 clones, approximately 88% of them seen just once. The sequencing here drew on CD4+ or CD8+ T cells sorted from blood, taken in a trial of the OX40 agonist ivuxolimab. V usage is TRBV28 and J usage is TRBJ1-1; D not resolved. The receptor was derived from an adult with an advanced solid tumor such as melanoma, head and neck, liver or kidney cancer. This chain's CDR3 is CASSLSAGLNTEAFF. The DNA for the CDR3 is TGTGCCAGCAGTTTATCGGCCGGGCTGAACACTGAAGCTTTCTTT.